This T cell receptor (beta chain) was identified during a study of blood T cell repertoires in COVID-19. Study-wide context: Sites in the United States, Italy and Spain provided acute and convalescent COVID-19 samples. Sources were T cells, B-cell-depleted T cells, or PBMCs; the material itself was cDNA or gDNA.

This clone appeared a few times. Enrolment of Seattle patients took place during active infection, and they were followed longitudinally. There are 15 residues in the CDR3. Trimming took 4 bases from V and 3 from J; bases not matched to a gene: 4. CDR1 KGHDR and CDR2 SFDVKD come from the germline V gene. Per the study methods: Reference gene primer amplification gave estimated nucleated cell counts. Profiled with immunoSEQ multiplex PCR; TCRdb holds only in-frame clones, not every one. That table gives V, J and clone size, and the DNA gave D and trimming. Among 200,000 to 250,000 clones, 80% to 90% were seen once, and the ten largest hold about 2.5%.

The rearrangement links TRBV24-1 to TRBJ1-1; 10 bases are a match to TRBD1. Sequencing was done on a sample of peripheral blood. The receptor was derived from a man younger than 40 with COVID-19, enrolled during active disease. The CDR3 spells CATSDSGTGDTEAFF. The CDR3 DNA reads TGTGCCACCAGTGACTCCGGGACAGGGGACACTGAAGCTTTCTTT.